The T cell receptor beta chain under discussion was sequenced for a study of cytomegalovirus exposure and HLA in healthy donors. V gave up 2 bases and J gave up 5 bases; unmatched junction bases: 7. The CDR3 length is 15 residues. Germline CDR1 reads ENHRY; CDR2 reads SYGVKD. Researchers ran the PCR with 60 Vbeta and 13 Jbeta primers. Sequencing used immunoSEQ multiplex PCR; TCRdb keeps in-frame clones, though not all of them. The sample carries 50,000 to 65,000 clones, about three quarters recorded once. The sample comprised PBMCs. The TCR originated in a man aged 50 to 59 in good health and CMV-seropositive. V usage is TRBV10-3 and J usage is TRBJ1-1; 8 nucleotides align to TRBD1. The CDR3 region is CAISETGGSGTEAFF. The CDR3 bases are TGTGCCATCAGTGAGACAGGGGGTAGTGGGACTGAAGCTTTCTTT.